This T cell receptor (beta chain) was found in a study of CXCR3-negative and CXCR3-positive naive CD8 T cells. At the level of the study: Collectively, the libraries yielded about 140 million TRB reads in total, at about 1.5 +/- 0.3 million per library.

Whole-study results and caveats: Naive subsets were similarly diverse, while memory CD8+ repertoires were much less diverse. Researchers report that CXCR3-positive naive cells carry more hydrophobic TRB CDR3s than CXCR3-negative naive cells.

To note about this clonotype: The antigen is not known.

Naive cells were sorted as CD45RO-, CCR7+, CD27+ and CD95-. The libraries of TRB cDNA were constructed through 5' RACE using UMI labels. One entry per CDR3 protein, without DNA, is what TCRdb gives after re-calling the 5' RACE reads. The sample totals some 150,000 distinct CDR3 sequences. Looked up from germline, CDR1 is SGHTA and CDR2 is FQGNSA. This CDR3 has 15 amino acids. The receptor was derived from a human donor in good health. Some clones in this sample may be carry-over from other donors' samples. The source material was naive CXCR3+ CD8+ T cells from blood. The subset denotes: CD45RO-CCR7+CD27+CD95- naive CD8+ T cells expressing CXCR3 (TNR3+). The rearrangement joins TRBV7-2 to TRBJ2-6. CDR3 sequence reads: CASSTLYGGANVLTF.